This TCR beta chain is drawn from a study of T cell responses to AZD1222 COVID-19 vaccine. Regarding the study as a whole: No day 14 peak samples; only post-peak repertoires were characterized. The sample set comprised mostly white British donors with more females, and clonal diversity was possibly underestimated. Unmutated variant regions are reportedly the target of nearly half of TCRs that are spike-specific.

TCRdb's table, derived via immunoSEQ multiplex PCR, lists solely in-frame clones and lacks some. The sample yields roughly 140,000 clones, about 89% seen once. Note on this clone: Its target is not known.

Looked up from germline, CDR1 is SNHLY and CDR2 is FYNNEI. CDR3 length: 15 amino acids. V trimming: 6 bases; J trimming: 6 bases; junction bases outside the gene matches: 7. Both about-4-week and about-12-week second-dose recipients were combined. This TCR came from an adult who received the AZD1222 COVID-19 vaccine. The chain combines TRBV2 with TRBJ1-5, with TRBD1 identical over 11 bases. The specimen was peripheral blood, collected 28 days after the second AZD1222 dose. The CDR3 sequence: CASRRDRGRGQPQHF. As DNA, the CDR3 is TGTGCCAGCAGGAGGGACAGGGGGAGAGGTCAGCCCCAGCATTTT.